This T cell receptor (beta chain) came from a study of early T cells in non-severe SARS-CoV-2 infection listed by TCRdb under 2021. Background for the entire study: Because TCR sequencing was done on bulk RNA from unsorted whole blood, the alpha and beta chains could not be paired. Study-wide conclusions, independent of this receptor: VDJdb matching was skewed toward anti-spike CD8 responses and likely underestimated virus-specific expansions by missing private and CD4 specificities.

The library was made by 5' RACE. Instrument used: NextSeq 500. The TCR library protocol attached unique molecular identifiers to individual cDNA molecules to correct for sequencing error and PCR bias. Both TCR alpha and beta chains were sequenced, and tight co-correlation was observed between alpha and beta sequence abundances in each sample. The authors processed their data as follows. Decombinator V4 was used to annotate the V gene, J gene and CDR3 of the TCR sequences. Expanded TCRs were defined as changing significantly between any two time points under a Poisson model with p below 0.0001. TCR abundances were normalised to the total number of TCRs sequenced in each sample and reported as counts per million. VDJdb, accessed 1 November 2021, was searched for CMV, EBV and SARS-CoV-2 annotated TCRs, with TCRs annotated for multiple antigens excluded. TCRdb applied fastp at Q25 and MiXCR to the public reads, then kept only in-frame beta chains. Identical CDR3 protein sequences are pooled into one entry, listed with their most common genes and DNA. The V and J calls reflect TCRdb's pipeline rather than the authors' work. The sample table lists about 80,000 distinct CDR3 sequences, around 10% of them with a count of one. The top ten constitute roughly a sixth of the sample.

There are a few counts of this clonotype. Its antigen target is currently unknown. No base quality values were provided; no much bigger clone lies one nucleotide off. The study was a case-control design nested within a healthcare worker cohort in London, UK, with weekly nasopharyngeal swab PCR tests and blood sampling. Healthcare workers were recruited between 23 and 31 March 2020, during the week of the UK lockdown, and were followed weekly for up to roughly 16 weeks. This TCR was recovered from an adult who was a healthcare worker with PCR-confirmed SARS-CoV-2 infection or an uninfected control (not recorded which). The donor label of this sample is uncertain. The sequences come from whole blood, collected at baseline.

At the DNA level, the sequence is TGTGCCAGCAGCTCTCGCCCCCTATACGAGCAGTACTTC. Translation gives CASSSRPLYEQYF. This receptor chain uses TRBV5-5 and TRBJ2-7, with the D gene call left open. Between the V and J ends, shortened by 3 bases and 4 bases respectively, the junction contains 11 bases. From a lookup of the germline V gene (reference sequence), CDR1 and CDR2 are SGHKS and YYEKEE. The CDR3, cysteine through phenylalanine, is 13 amino acids long. The kept DNA is CDR3 alone, 39 bases in frame from the first base.